This TCR beta chain came from a study of T cell repertoires in cytomegalovirus infection. The CDR3 covers 12 residues. Germline assignment: CDR1 MNHNS and CDR2 SASEGT. V shed 0 bases and J shed 7 bases, with 4 bases lying between them. TCRdb called the reads again in MiXCR, with one record for every CDR3 protein. This sample carries about 130,000 distinct CDR3 sequences, about 32% of them seen once, and the ten largest clones take 58%. A word on this clonotype: What it binds is not known.

The receptor comes from a human donor in good health (CMV status not recorded). Some clones in this sample may be carry-over from other donors' samples. The material sequenced was CD8+ T cells from cultured PBMCs, taken from culture after CMV antigen stimulation. This sequence joins TRBV6-1 and TRBJ2-1; D is uncertain. The DNA for the CDR3 is TGTGCCAGCAGTGAAGCGAGTAATGAGCAGTTCTTC. Translated: CASSEASNEQFF.